These T cell receptor beta chains were read from a single sample in a study of T cells in Graves' hyperthyroidism and ophthalmopathy. TCRdb passed the multiplex PCR reads through MiXCR, listing each CDR3 protein once. The table records approximately 570,000 distinct CDR3 sequences, just under 20% of them present only once. The sample comprised blood. The receptor set was obtained from a man aged 35 to 55 with Graves' ophthalmopathy. Each CDR3 is given with its conserved first and last residue. The D gene is left open where the match is weak. The listing skips clone size in some rows; elsewhere it reads once, few, many or a size class.

DNA: TGCAGTACTAGTTTTCGGACTATAGCCAAAAACATTCAGTACTTC
CDR3: CSTSFRTIAKNIQYF
length: 15
size: -
V: TRBV20-1
J: TRBJ2-4
D: -

DNA: TGCGCCAGCGCCCCCGCGGCAGGGGTTGAATACTCCTACGAGCAGTACTTC
CDR3: CASAPAAGVEYSYEQYF
length: 17
size: -
V: TRBV5-1
J: TRBJ2-7
D: -

DNA: TGTGCCAGCAGCCTCTTGGACAGGAGAAGCACAGATACGCAGTATTTT
CDR3: CASSLLDRRSTDTQYF
length: 16
size: -
V: TRBV7-6
J: TRBJ2-3
D: TRBD1

DNA: TGTGCCAGCAGTCAGACGGTCCAAAGGGGTGGCTACACCTTC
CDR3: CASSQTVQRGGYTF
length: 14
size: many
V: TRBV12-3/TRBV12-4
J: TRBJ1-2
D: -

DNA: TGTGCCAGCAACCTGGACCCGGGCGGGGAGCTGTTTTTT
CDR3: CASNLDPGGELFF
length: 13
size: few
V: TRBV6-1
J: TRBJ2-2
D: -

DNA: TGCGCCAGCAGCTTGGATACGGCGAACACTGAAGCTTTCTTT
CDR3: CASSLDTANTEAFF
length: 14
size: -
V: TRBV5-1
J: TRBJ1-1
D: -

DNA: TGCGCCAGCAGCCAAGATGGCCAGGAGATTTACAATGAGCAGTTCTTC
CDR3: CASSQDGQEIYNEQFF
length: 16
size: -
V: TRBV4-3
J: TRBJ2-1
D: -

DNA: TGTGCCACCAGCGACCGGGCGCTGGAGGGGGGGTGGCAGTTCTTC
CDR3: CATSDRALEGGWQFF
length: 15
size: few
V: TRBV15
J: TRBJ2-1
D: -

DNA: TGTGCCAGCGTTCCTCGGGTCTCGAACACTGAAGCTTTCTTT
CDR3: CASVPRVSNTEAFF
length: 14
size: -
V: TRBV12-3/TRBV12-4
J: TRBJ1-1
D: -

DNA: TGTGCCAGCAGTAGGAGTGTAGGGGGAGCGGCCTCCACAGATACGCAGTATTTT
CDR3: CASSRSVGGAASTDTQYF
length: 18
size: many
V: TRBV12-3/TRBV12-4
J: TRBJ2-3
D: -

DNA: TGTGCCAGCAGTCTCAATGCACCGTACCTTTACAATGAGCAGTTCTTC
CDR3: CASSLNAPYLYNEQFF
length: 16
size: many
V: TRBV28
J: TRBJ2-1
D: -

DNA: TGTGCCAGCATTGTGGGGGGGCAATCTTACAATGAGCAGTTCTTC
CDR3: CASIVGGQSYNEQFF
length: 15
size: many
V: TRBV2
J: TRBJ2-1
D: -

DNA: TGTGCCTGGATTAGCCGGGGGACTGAAGCTCTCTTT
CDR3: CAWISRGTEALF
length: 12
size: -
V: TRBV30
J: TRBJ1-1
D: -

DNA: TGTGCCAGCAGTTCCTCTACAGGGGACTCGAACTATGGCTACACCTTC
CDR3: CASSSSTGDSNYGYTF
length: 16
size: -
V: TRBV6-5
J: TRBJ1-2
D: TRBD1

DNA: TGTGCCAGCAGCCGGACAGCTGGCAATCGGCCCCAGCATTTT
CDR3: CASSRTAGNRPQHF
length: 14
size: -
V: TRBV7-2
J: TRBJ1-5
D: -

DNA: TGCGCCAGCAGCGTCCGAGGAGCGGATGAGCAGTTCTTC
CDR3: CASSVRGADEQFF
length: 13
size: few
V: TRBV5-1
J: TRBJ2-1
D: -

DNA: TGTGCCAGCAGGCCTTCCACAGGGGGCGCTTACAATGAGCAGTTCTTC
CDR3: CASRPSTGGAYNEQFF
length: 16
size: -
V: TRBV12-3/TRBV12-4
J: TRBJ2-1
D: TRBD1

DNA: TGTGCCAGCAGCTCGGCTAGCGGTTACAATGAGCAGTTCTTC
CDR3: CASSSASGYNEQFF
length: 14
size: -
V: TRBV7-3
J: TRBJ2-1
D: TRBD2

DNA: TGCAGTGCTATCATAGCGGGAGGGTCGGCCGGGGAGCTGTTTTTT
CDR3: CSAIIAGGSAGELFF
length: 15
size: -
V: TRBV20-1
J: TRBJ2-2
D: TRBD2

DNA: TGTGCCAGCAGCTTAGGGGGGCTTGGAGCTTTCTTT
CDR3: CASSLGGLGAFF
length: 12
size: few
V: TRBV7-9
J: TRBJ1-1
D: -

DNA: TGTGCCAGTAGTATAAGCGGACAAGCTTTCTTT
CDR3: CASSISGQAFF
length: 11
size: -
V: TRBV19
J: TRBJ1-1
D: -

DNA: TGTGCCACCACGCAGTGGCAGGGAAGTCGTTGGACGGAAACTGAAGCTTTCTTT
CDR3: CATTQWQGSRWTETEAFF
length: 18
size: many
V: TRBV2
J: TRBJ1-1
D: -

DNA: TGCAGTGCTAGAGATCCGAGCTCTAGGGATCAGCCCCAGCATTTT
CDR3: CSARDPSSRDQPQHF
length: 15
size: few
V: TRBV20-1
J: TRBJ1-5
D: -

DNA: TGCAGCGTTGCAGGGACGGCGAAGGACAATGAGCAGTTCTTC
CDR3: CSVAGTAKDNEQFF
length: 14
size: many
V: TRBV29-1
J: TRBJ2-1
D: -

DNA: TGTGCCAGCAGCACACAGGGGTACACTGAAGCTTTCTTT
CDR3: CASSTQGYTEAFF
length: 13
size: many
V: TRBV12-3/TRBV12-4
J: TRBJ1-1
D: TRBD1

DNA: TGTGCCAGCAGTGAAGCGGGACTAGCGGTCACAGATACGCAGTATTTT
CDR3: CASSEAGLAVTDTQYF
length: 16
size: -
V: TRBV2
J: TRBJ2-3
D: TRBD2

DNA: TGTGCCAGCAGCTTGGGCAGGGGGGTAGGAGAGCAGTACTTC
CDR3: CASSLGRGVGEQYF
length: 14
size: -
V: TRBV7-9
J: TRBJ2-7
D: -

DNA: TGTGCCAGCAGTTTATGGTCCAAGACCGGGGAGCTGTTTTTT
CDR3: CASSLWSKTGELFF
length: 14
size: -
V: TRBV28
J: TRBJ2-2
D: -

DNA: TGCAGTGCTAGAGATGGGGGGGGGCTAGCCATATATTTT
CDR3: CSARDGGGLAIYF
length: 13
size: -
V: TRBV20-1
J: TRBJ1-3
D: -

DNA: TGTGCCAGCAGTTTAGGCCAGCGGGGGCCCACAGATGCGCAGTATTTT
CDR3: CASSLGQRGPTDAQYF
length: 16
size: -
V: TRBV12-3/TRBV12-4
J: TRBJ2-3
D: TRBD2

DNA: TGTGCCAGCAGCTTAACGATGTACGAGCAGTACTTC
CDR3: CASSLTMYEQYF
length: 12
size: few
V: TRBV11-2
J: TRBJ2-7
D: -

DNA: TGCAGCGTTATCTTCGCGGGAGTGGGAGGAGATACGCAGTATTTT
CDR3: CSVIFAGVGGDTQYF
length: 15
size: many
V: TRBV29-1
J: TRBJ2-3
D: TRBD2

DNA: TGCAGTGCTCGCCTATGGGGCCGAAAAAAGTTGGCTTTCTTT
CDR3: CSARLWGRKKLAFF
length: 14
size: few
V: TRBV20-1
J: TRBJ1-1
D: -

DNA: TGTGCCAGCAGTTTATATCCGGGGTACCTGAACACTGAAGCTTTCTTT
CDR3: CASSLYPGYLNTEAFF
length: 16
size: many
V: TRBV28
J: TRBJ1-1
D: -

DNA: TGTGCCAGCAATCGGGCCGGTGACTACAATGAGCAGTTCTTC
CDR3: CASNRAGDYNEQFF
length: 14
size: -
V: TRBV7-9
J: TRBJ2-1
D: -

DNA: TGTGCCAGCAGGACAGGGCGGGAAAGTAAGGAGTACTTC
CDR3: CASRTGRESKEYF
length: 13
size: -
V: TRBV6-2/TRBV6-3
J: TRBJ2-7
D: -

DNA: TGTGCCAGCCGCGAACGGTACGAGCAGTACTTC
CDR3: CASRERYEQYF
length: 11
size: many
V: TRBV6-1
J: TRBJ2-7
D: -

DNA: TGTGCCAGCAGCTACTACACCACAGATACGCAGTATTTT
CDR3: CASSYYTTDTQYF
length: 13
size: -
V: TRBV7-9
J: TRBJ2-3
D: -

DNA: TGTGCCAGTAGTATTGGCCCTCCCGGGACAGGGCAAGATGGCTACACCTTC
CDR3: CASSIGPPGTGQDGYTF
length: 17
size: many
V: TRBV19
J: TRBJ1-2
D: TRBD1

DNA: TGCAGCGTTGCTGCGGGAGTGGCGAATGAGCAGTTCTTC
CDR3: CSVAAGVANEQFF
length: 13
size: -
V: TRBV29-1
J: TRBJ2-1
D: TRBD2

DNA: TGCGCCAGCAGCTTACGACAGGGGAACACTGGAGCTTTCTTT
CDR3: CASSLRQGNTGAFF
length: 14
size: -
V: TRBV5-1
J: TRBJ1-1
D: TRBD1

DNA: TGTGCCAGCAGCTTAGACCTTTGGGCTAGCACAGATACGCAGTATTTT
CDR3: CASSLDLWASTDTQYF
length: 16
size: -
V: TRBV7-8
J: TRBJ2-3
D: -

DNA: TGTGCCAGCAGCGTAGAAGCTAGCGGGGGGCCCTACGAGCAGTACTTC
CDR3: CASSVEASGGPYEQYF
length: 16
size: -
V: TRBV9
J: TRBJ2-7
D: TRBD2

DNA: TGCGCCAGCAGCCCCGGGACCGACCATGAGCAGTTCTTC
CDR3: CASSPGTDHEQFF
length: 13
size: -
V: TRBV5-1
J: TRBJ2-1
D: -

DNA: TGTGCCAGTAGTATAGTAGGACAGCTGAACACTGAAGCTTTCTTT
CDR3: CASSIVGQLNTEAFF
length: 15
size: many
V: TRBV19
J: TRBJ1-1
D: -

DNA: TGCGCCAGCAGGTCCAGGGCTGGTGGGGCCAACGTCCTGACTTTC
CDR3: CASRSRAGGANVLTF
length: 15
size: few
V: TRBV5-1
J: TRBJ2-6
D: -

DNA: TGTGCCAGCAGCTGGGGGGATATCGAGCAGTACTTC
CDR3: CASSWGDIEQYF
length: 12
size: -
V: TRBV7-8
J: TRBJ2-7
D: -

DNA: TGTGCCAGCAGCGCGGGGGGGGCCCTACGAGGGCAGTACTTC
CDR3: CASSAGGALRGQYF
length: 14
size: -
V: TRBV14
J: TRBJ2-7
D: TRBD2

DNA: TGTGCCAGCAGCCGCTTGGACAGGGGTGTGATAAGCAATCAGCCCCAGCATTTT
CDR3: CASSRLDRGVISNQPQHF
length: 18
size: -
V: TRBV28
J: TRBJ1-5
D: TRBD1

DNA: TGTGCCAGCAGCCGCAGCGGGACAGAGCAGTTCTTC
CDR3: CASSRSGTEQFF
length: 12
size: few
V: TRBV13
J: TRBJ2-1
D: -

DNA: TGCAGTGCTACCACAGGGGACGAGCAGTACTTC
CDR3: CSATTGDEQYF
length: 11
size: many
V: TRBV20-1
J: TRBJ2-7
D: TRBD1

DNA: TGTGCCAGCAAGGGACTAGCGGGAGTCGGTGAGCAGTTCTTC
CDR3: CASKGLAGVGEQFF
length: 14
size: many
V: TRBV6-2/TRBV6-3
J: TRBJ2-1
D: TRBD2

DNA: TGTGCCAGCAGTGGTCAGGGGCACTACGAGCAGTACTTC
CDR3: CASSGQGHYEQYF
length: 13
size: many
V: TRBV2
J: TRBJ2-7
D: -

DNA: TGTGCTAGTGGGCCACAGGGAGTCGATCAGCCCCAGCATTTT
CDR3: CASGPQGVDQPQHF
length: 14
size: -
V: TRBV12-5
J: TRBJ1-5
D: -

DNA: TGTGCCAGCATGTGGCTAGCGGGAGAGACCCAGTACTTC
CDR3: CASMWLAGETQYF
length: 13
size: few
V: TRBV12-3/TRBV12-4
J: TRBJ2-5
D: TRBD2

DNA: TGCGCCAGCAGAAAGGGACAGGGGGTTGCCTTGGGCGGAAACACCATATATTTT
CDR3: CASRKGQGVALGGNTIYF
length: 18
size: -
V: TRBV5-1
J: TRBJ1-3
D: TRBD1

DNA: TGTGCCAGCAGTTACCGGGGACCTCTAACCGGTCAGCCCCAGCATTTT
CDR3: CASSYRGPLTGQPQHF
length: 16
size: -
V: TRBV6-5
J: TRBJ1-5
D: -